Listed below are T cell receptor beta chains from one sample, sequenced in a study of T cell changes during pregnancy in multiple sclerosis. Profiled with immunoSEQ multiplex PCR; TCRdb holds only in-frame clones, not every one. The table has 70,000 to 95,000 clones, around 93% seen once. The starting material was peripheral blood, obtained in the first trimester of pregnancy. Every receptor here comes from a female donor with multiple sclerosis, enrolled in a pregnancy study. CDR3s include the opening cysteine and the closing phenylalanine or tryptophan. The order of the fields is J gene, D gene, V gene, clone size, CDR3 DNA, CDR3 protein. D genes are given only for firm matches. Clone sizes are given selectively: once, few, many, or a class where the clone is expanded.

TRBJ1-5	TRBD1	TRBV30	NA	TGTGCCTGGAGTGCCGCCTCCGGGACAGCTAGCAATCAGCCCCAGCATTTT	CAWSAASGTASNQPQHF
TRBJ2-5	NA	TRBV15	NA	TGTGCCACCAGCAGAGGTAACAGGGCCCCCCAAGAGACCCAGTACTTC	CATSRGNRAPQETQYF
TRBJ2-7	TRBD1	TRBV11-2	once	TGTGCCAGCAGCACCGGGACAGGGGCCTACGAGCAGTACTTC	CASSTGTGAYEQYF
TRBJ2-7	TRBD1	TRBV10-3	once	TGTGCCATCAGTGGGCGGGACAGGGGGGGCTCCTACGAGCAGTACTTC	CAISGRDRGGSYEQYF
TRBJ1-2	NA	TRBV5-1	NA	TGCGCCAGCAGCAGAGCGGGGGAGGGTGGCTACACCTTC	CASSRAGEGGYTF
TRBJ2-3	TRBD2	TRBV5-1	NA	TGCGCCAGCAGCTTGTTGGCTAGCGGGGGGGCAGCAGATACGCAGTATTTT	CASSLLASGGAADTQYF
TRBJ2-7	TRBD2	TRBV6-1	NA	TGTGCCAGCAGTGAACCCGGGACTATCTCCTACGAGCAGTACTTC	CASSEPGTISYEQYF
TRBJ2-7	NA	TRBV14	NA	TGTGCCAGCAGCCAGGGATGGGGGGGGCCGATCGAGCAGTACTTC	CASSQGWGGPIEQYF
TRBJ2-2	TRBD2	TRBV6-6	NA	TGTGCCAGCAATCCACTAACGGGGGGTAACACCGGGGAGCTGTTTTTT	CASNPLTGGNTGELFF
TRBJ1-5	TRBD1	TRBV19	NA	TGTGCCAGTAGTATAGGGTATAGGGCGGGAGGGGGCGCGAACAATCAGCCCCAGCATTTT	CASSIGYRAGGGANNQPQHF
TRBJ2-1	NA	TRBV18	NA	TGTGCCAGCTCACCACTGCCAGGCAGCTCCTACAATGAGCAGTTCTTC	CASSPLPGSSYNEQFF
TRBJ2-5	TRBD2	TRBV6-6	once	TGTGCCAGCAGGGCTAGCGGGCAAGAGACCCAGTACTTC	CASRASGQETQYF
TRBJ2-1	TRBD2	TRBV6-1	NA	TGTGCCAGCACGACTAGCGGGGGGGGGTGTGAGCAGTTCTTC	CASTTSGGGCEQFF
TRBJ1-5	TRBD1	TRBV7-9	NA	TGTGCCAGCAGCTTAGGCTTTGGGGACAGTAGACAAGATCAGCCCCAGCATTTT	CASSLGFGDSRQDQPQHF
TRBJ2-7	TRBD2	TRBV18	NA	TGTGCCAGCTCACCGGGAGGGTACGAGCAGTACTTC	CASSPGGYEQYF
TRBJ2-7	NA	TRBV2	NA	TGTGCCAGTGGGGGGACAGCCACCTACGAGCAGTACTTC	CASGGTATYEQYF
TRBJ1-6	TRBD1	TRBV27	NA	TGTGCCAGCAGTCCCCTTTCGGGACAGATTAATTCACCCCTCCACTTT	CASSPLSGQINSPLHF
TRBJ1-2	NA	TRBV29-1	NA	TGCAGCGTTGAAGAAGCCAGGAAGCCGTATAACTATGGCTACACCTTC	CSVEEARKPYNYGYTF
TRBJ2-7	TRBD2	TRBV11-2	NA	TGTGCCAGCAGCTTAGGGGGGGGATCCGAGCAGTACTTC	CASSLGGGSEQYF
TRBJ1-4	TRBD1	TRBV4-2	once	TGTGCCAGCAGCCGCACTGGGCCGGGACAGGGAGATGAAAAACTGTTTTTT	CASSRTGPGQGDEKLFF
TRBJ2-1	TRBD2	TRBV27	NA	TGTGCCAGCAGTTTGGGAGGGTCGGTCTCCTACAATGAGCAGTTCTTC	CASSLGGSVSYNEQFF
TRBJ1-2	TRBD1	TRBV5-1	NA	TGCGCCAGCAGCTCCAGACGTTCCGGGACAGGAGGCTACACCTTC	CASSSRRSGTGGYTF
TRBJ2-1	TRBD2	TRBV18	NA	TGTGCCAGCTCACCAAGGGCCCTAGCGGGGTACAATGAGCAGTTCTTC	CASSPRALAGYNEQFF
TRBJ2-6	TRBD1	TRBV11-2	NA	TGTGCCAGCACCCCATGGGACAGGCGCCGCTCTGGGGCCAACGTCCTGACTTTC	CASTPWDRRRSGANVLTF